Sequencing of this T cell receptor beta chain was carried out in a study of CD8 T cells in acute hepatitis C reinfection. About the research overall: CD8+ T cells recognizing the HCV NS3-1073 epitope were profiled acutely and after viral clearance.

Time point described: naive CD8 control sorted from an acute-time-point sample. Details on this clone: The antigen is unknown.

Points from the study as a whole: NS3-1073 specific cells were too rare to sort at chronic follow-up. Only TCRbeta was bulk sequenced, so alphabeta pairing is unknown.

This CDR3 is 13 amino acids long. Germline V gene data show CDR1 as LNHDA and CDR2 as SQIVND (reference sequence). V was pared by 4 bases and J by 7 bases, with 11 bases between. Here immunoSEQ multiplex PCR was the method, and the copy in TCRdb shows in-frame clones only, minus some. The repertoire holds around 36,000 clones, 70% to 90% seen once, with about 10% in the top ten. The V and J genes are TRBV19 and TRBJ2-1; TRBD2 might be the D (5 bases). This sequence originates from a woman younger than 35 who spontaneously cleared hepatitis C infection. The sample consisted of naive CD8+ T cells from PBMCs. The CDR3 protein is CASSSLTMNEQFF. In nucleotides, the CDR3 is TGTGCCAGTAGTAGCCTGACTATGAATGAGCAGTTCTTC.